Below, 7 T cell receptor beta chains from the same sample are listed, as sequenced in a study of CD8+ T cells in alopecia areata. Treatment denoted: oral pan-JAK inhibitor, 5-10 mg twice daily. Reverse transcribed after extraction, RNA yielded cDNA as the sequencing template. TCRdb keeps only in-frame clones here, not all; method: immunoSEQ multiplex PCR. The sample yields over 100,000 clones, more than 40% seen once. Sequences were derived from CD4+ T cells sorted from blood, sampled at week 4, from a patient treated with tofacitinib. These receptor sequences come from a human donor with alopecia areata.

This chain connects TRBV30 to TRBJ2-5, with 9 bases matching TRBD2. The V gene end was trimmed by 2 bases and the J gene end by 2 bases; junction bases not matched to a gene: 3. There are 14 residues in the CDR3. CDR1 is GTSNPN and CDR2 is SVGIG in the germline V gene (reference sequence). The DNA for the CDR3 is TGTGCCTGGAGTCTGGGACTAGCTCAAGAGACCCAGTACTTC. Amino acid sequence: CAWSLGLAQETQYF.

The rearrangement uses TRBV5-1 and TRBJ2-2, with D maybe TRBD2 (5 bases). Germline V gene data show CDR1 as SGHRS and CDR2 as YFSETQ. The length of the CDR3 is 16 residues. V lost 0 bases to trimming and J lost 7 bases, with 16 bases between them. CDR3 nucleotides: TGCGCCAGCAGCTTGGTGGTCGGACCCCGGGGCGGGGAGCTGTTTTTT. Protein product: CASSLVVGPRGGELFF. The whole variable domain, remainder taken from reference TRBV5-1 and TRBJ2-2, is KAGVTQTPRYLIKTRGQQVTLSCSPISGHRSVSWYQQTPGQGLQFLFEYFSETQRNKGNFPGRFSGRQFSNSRSEMNVSTLELGDSALYLCASSLVVGPRGGELFFGEGSRLTVL.

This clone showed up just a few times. CDR3 region: CASSEGYGASGYTF. DNA for the CDR3: TGTGCCAGCAGTGAAGGGTACGGGGCATCCGGCTACACCTTC. The rearrangement uses TRBV25-1 and TRBJ1-2; D might be TRBD1 (5 bases). V lost 2 bases and J lost 8, with 15 bases in between. Looked up from germline, CDR1 is MGHDK and CDR2 is SYGVNS. The CDR3 is 14 amino acids.

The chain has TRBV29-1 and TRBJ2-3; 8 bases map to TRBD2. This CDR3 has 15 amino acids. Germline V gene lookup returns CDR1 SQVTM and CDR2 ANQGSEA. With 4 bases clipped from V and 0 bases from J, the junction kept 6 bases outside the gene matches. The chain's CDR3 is CSVGTSSTSTDTQYF. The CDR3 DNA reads TGCAGCGTTGGGACTAGCAGTACTAGCACAGATACGCAGTATTTT.

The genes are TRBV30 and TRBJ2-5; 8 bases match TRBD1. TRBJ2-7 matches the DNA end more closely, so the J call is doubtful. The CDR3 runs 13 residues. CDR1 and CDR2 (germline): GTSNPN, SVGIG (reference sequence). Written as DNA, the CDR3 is TGTGGTATGGCGGGACAGGCCTTCTACGAGCAGTACTTC. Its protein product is CGMAGQAFYEQYF.

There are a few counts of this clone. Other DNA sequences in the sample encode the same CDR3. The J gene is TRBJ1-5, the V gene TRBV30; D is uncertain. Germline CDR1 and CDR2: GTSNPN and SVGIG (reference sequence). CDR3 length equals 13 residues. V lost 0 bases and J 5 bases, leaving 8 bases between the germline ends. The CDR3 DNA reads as TGTGCCTGGAGTGTAGGCCGGGATCAGCCCCAGCATTTT. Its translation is CAWSVGRDQPQHF.

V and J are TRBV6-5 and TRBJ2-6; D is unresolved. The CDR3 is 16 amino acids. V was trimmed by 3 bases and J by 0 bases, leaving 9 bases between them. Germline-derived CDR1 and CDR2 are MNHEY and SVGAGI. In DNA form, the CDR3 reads TGTGCCAGCAGTTATGCGCTTCACTCTGGGGCCAACGTCCTGACTTTC. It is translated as CASSYALHSGANVLTF.